These 8 T cell receptor beta chains came from one sample sequenced in a study of molecular identifiers for immune sequencing clone quantification (dated by TCRdb to the late 2010s). Libraries came from PCR. TCRdb lists the instrument as NextSeq 500. The public reads were run again by TCRdb, first through fastp at Q25 and then through MiXCR, and only productive beta chains were kept. Rows are combined by CDR3 protein, so each entry shows the most common genes and DNA. The sample table holds 460,000 or so distinct CDR3 sequences, of which 25% were seen once. The top ten clones comprise around 0.8% of the sample. The sequencing input was naive CD8+ T cells from blood, with Jurkat cell RNA spiked in. Sample cell subset or site, as interpreted from the label and publication: FACS-sorted CD8+CD4-CCR7+CD45RA+ naive T cells. The receptors were gathered from a human donor in good health. Some libraries in this study had Jurkat cell RNA spiked in.

In the case of this clonotype: A much larger clone is a single base away; this may be a read error. The chain recombines TRBV4-3 with TRBJ2-5; no clear D gene. The CDR3 runs to 15 residues. Germline lookup yields CDR1 LGHNA and CDR2 YSLEER. CDR3 bases: TGCGCCGGCAGCCAATTTGAGACGTACCAAGAGACCCAGTACTTC. Protein product: CAGSQFETYQETQYF.

The sample holds many counts of this clonotype. This chain uses TRBV11-2 with TRBJ1-1; no definite D call. The CDR3 is made up of 14 amino acids. The V end lost 2 bases, the J end lost 3 bases, and 10 bases lay between the germline ends. Germline CDR1 and CDR2: SGHAT and FQNNGV. The CDR3 reads CASSLRRPDTEAFF. The CDR3 coding sequence is TGTGCCAGCAGCTTACGGAGGCCCGACACTGAAGCTTTCTTT.

In regard to this clonotype: In this CDR3 the conserved last residue, phenylalanine or tryptophan, is missing, so a read error is likely. This chain connects TRBV27 to TRBJ2-7, with 7 positions matching TRBD1. Germline trimming cut 5 bases from V and 5 bases from J; bases unmatched to any gene: 6. Germline loops: CDR1 MNHEY, CDR2 SMNVEV (reference sequence). There are 13 residues in the CDR3. The CDR3 spells CASSLGTANEQYL. In nucleotides, the CDR3 is TGTGCCAGCAGTCTGGGGACAGCAAACGAGCAGTACCTC.

As concerns this clonotype: A read error may explain this, as a much larger clone is one base away. The J gene is TRBJ2-7, the V gene TRBV4-2, with D maybe TRBD1 (6 bases). The CDR3 covers 15 residues. The germline V and J ends were trimmed by 0 bases and 2 bases, with 11 bases remaining between them. Germline V gene data show CDR1 as LGHNA and CDR2 as YNFKEQ. This CDR3 reads CASSQDRGQPYEQYF. The CDR3, as DNA: TGTGCCAGCAGCCAAGATCGAGGACAGCCCTACGAGCAGTACTTC.

This clonotype was counted at least ten times. The V call is TRBV29-1, the J call TRBJ2-3; 7 positions agree with TRBD1. The CDR3 is 17 residues long. The germline V gene has CDR1 SQVTM and CDR2 ANQGSEA. The V and J ends lost 2 bases and 6 bases, in that order; junction bases with no gene match: 17. The CDR3 is CSVEKDGNRGPVDTQYF. DNA for the CDR3: TGCAGCGTTGAAAAGGATGGCAACAGGGGCCCTGTGGATACGCAGTATTTT.

As for this clonotype: A much larger clone differs from this one at a single base, so this may be a read error. The chain employs TRBV15 and TRBJ2-3, with 12 bases lining up with TRBD2. CDR3 length: 18 amino acids. CDR1 and CDR2 from the germline V gene are LNHNV and YYDKDF (reference sequence). The J segment lost 4 bases and the V segment lost 0 bases, leaving 8 bases of the junction unmatched. For the CDR3, the DNA is TGTGCCACCAGCAGAGAACGGTCTAGCGGGGGGGAGGCAGATACGCAGTATTTT. Translating it yields CATSRERSSGGEADTQYF.

This clonotype occurred many times. This chain links TRBV5-1 with TRBJ2-1; tentative D call: TRBD2 (6 bases). The CDR3 loop spans 15 amino acids. The V and J ends lost 4 bases and 0 bases respectively, with 11 bases between them. Germline CDR1 and CDR2: SGHRS and YFSETQ. CDR3 sequence (DNA): TGCGCCAGCAGCGGAGGGACTGTCTCCTACAATGAGCAGTTCTTC. It yields the protein CASSGGTVSYNEQFF.

This clonotype occurred a few times. The rearrangement links TRBV4-3 to TRBJ2-7; D unresolved. Germline assignment: CDR1 LGHNA and CDR2 YSLEER. Trimming cost V 0 bases and J 0 bases, with 9 bases left between them. The CDR3 is made up of 15 amino acids. The chain's CDR3 is CASSQDGVGSYEQYF. Written as DNA, the CDR3 is TGCGCCAGCAGCCAAGATGGGGTGGGCTCCTACGAGCAGTACTTC.